This T cell receptor beta chain emerged from a study of identical twins. Overall study findings and caveats: Out-of-frame alpha sequences that twins shared showed excess low generation probability.

The CDR3 spans 15 residues. Trimming shortened V by 5 bases and J by 0 bases, and 11 bases separated the two germline ends. One entry per CDR3 protein results from TCRdb running MiXCR on the 5' RACE reads. The repertoire includes some 730,000 distinct CDR3 sequences, around a sixth of them detected once, and about an eighth sits in the top ten. This clonotype was observed a handful of times. Its antigen is as yet unknown. This sample was shared with a second study, whose subject was T cells expressing NK-cell markers. That paper states: These clonotypes also led the CD3+CD56-NKG2C+ fraction in a handful of donors. Uncertainty persisted over the HCMV specificity of expanded NKG2C+ T cell clones.

The chain has TRBV12-3 or TRBV12-4 and TRBJ1-5, with D maybe TRBD1 (6 bases). This sequence originates from a woman aged 18-29 years in good health. The sequenced material came from PBMCs. CDR3 nucleotides: TGTGCCAGCAGTGCACAGGGTTATAGCAATCAGCCCCAGCATTTT. Protein product: CASSAQGYSNQPQHF.